This entry features one TCR beta chain sequence. What antigen it recognizes has not been identified. Base qualities are not recorded, but no much larger clone differs from it by a single base. Library prep was done by 5' RACE. Instrument used: Illumina HiSeq 2500. A second PCR of about 6 to 11 cycles was performed with a sample-barcoded 5' primer and a J-beta primer mix. A unique molecular identifier was introduced onto each TCR beta cDNA molecule by a template-switch 5' adaptor carrying 12 random nucleotides. Each sample yielded at least 2.5 million CDR3-containing paired-end reads. All of the RNA was converted into first-strand cDNA using the Mint cDNA synthesis kit, with a TRBC-specific oligonucleotide serving as the primer. After uracil-DNA glycosylase treatment, a first 18-cycle PCR used universal primers M1SS and BC2_uni_R on all cDNA. In the source study's methods: For normalization, 1 million high-quality reads were randomly selected from each sample, with every read carrying a distinct molecular identifier. Instead of being binned into consensus sequences, reads that shared molecular identifiers were thrown out. MiTCR, run with a Q25 quality threshold and the strictest error-elimination algorithm, handled CDR3 identification, clonotype clustering and error correction. A nonparametric unseen species model using Euler transformation provided a lower-bound estimate of total TCR beta diversity. TCRdb ran its own pipeline on the public reads, namely fastp trimming at Q25 and MiXCR clone calling, and kept in-frame beta chains. Rows with a matching CDR3 protein are joined into one entry that keeps the most common DNA and genes. For this entry, the V and J calls and clone size follow TCRdb and not the study's own pipeline. The sample table holds about 1.5 million distinct CDR3 sequences, of which approximately 42% were seen once. The top ten hold roughly 7.9% of the sample.

The germline V gene specifies MNHEY as CDR1 and SVGAGI as CDR2. V sheds 7 bases and J sheds 4 bases, leaving 12 bases between their ends. The CDR3 contains 13 residues, cysteine and phenylalanine counted. Only the CDR3 DNA is retained, 39 bases long and in frame from the first base. Donors were 35 to 40 systemically healthy Caucasian individuals from Russia aged roughly 6 to 90 years. Each donor gave roughly 11 milliliters of peripheral blood, drawn into EDTA-treated Vacutainer tubes. Ficoll-Paque density-gradient centrifugation was used to isolate PBMCs, with at least 6 million per sample. Total RNA was extracted from PBMCs with Trizol reagent, with at least 6 micrograms obtained per sample. Naive CD45RAhigh/CD27high T cell percentages were measured by flow cytometry on a PBMC aliquot from every donor. This sample is part of a study of blood T cells in healthy people across ages (dated by TCRdb to between 2014 and 2017). General notes on the study: In model experiments, template switching captured roughly one uniquely barcoded TCR beta cDNA molecule for every two T cells. Using deep sequencing normalized with unique cDNA molecular identifiers, the study measured how TCR beta repertoire diversity changes with age. The donors were divided into four age groups: young (average roughly 17 years), middle-aged (approximately 39), aged (approximately 62) and long-lived (about 90). Donors of different ages were randomly distributed across sequencing lanes to avoid experimental bias. Using the same blood draw, the study looked at two additional independent replicas of 1 million unique cDNA reads for two donors, one aged 18 to 29 and the other aged 80 or older. The paper's findings and limits, for the study overall: Compared with the aged group, the long-lived group had more naive CD4+ T cells, fewer expanded clones and increased TCR diversity, suggesting age selection. Conclusive comparison of naive and antigen-experienced compartments was prevented by the profiling of bulk unsorted PBMCs. As age increased, observed TCR beta diversity per million T cells dropped in a roughly linear way, and a significant reduction was already evident by age about 40. Because the CMV infection status of the donors was unknown, age-related changes in expanded clonotypes may potentially have been confounded. Total diversity estimates from one million sequenced T cells were considered lower bounds and underestimates. There was a strong correlation between observed TCR beta diversity and the percentage of naive T cells measured by flow cytometry.

The chain couples TRBV6-5 to TRBJ2-3; matching of 5 bases hints at TRBD2 as the D gene. This receptor was obtained from a woman aged 18-29 years in good health. Material: blood. Read as DNA, the sequence is TGTGCCAGCAATAACCTCGGGGCAGATACGCAGTATTTT. This gives the protein CASNNLGADTQYF.